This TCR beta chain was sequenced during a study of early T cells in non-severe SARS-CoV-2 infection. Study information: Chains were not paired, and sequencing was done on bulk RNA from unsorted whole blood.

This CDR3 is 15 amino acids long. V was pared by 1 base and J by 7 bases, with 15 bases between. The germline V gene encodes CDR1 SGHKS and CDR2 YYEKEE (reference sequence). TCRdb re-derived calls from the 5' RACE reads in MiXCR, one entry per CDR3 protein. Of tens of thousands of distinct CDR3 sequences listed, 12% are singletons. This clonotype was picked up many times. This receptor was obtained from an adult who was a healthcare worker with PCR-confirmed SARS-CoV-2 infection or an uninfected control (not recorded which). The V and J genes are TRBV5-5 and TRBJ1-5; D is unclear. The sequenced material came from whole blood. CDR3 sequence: CASSLRQAPGQPQHF. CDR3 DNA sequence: TGTGCCAGCAGCTTGAGGCAGGCGCCGGGGCAGCCCCAGCATTTT.